This T cell receptor (beta chain) comes out of a study of blood T cell repertoires in COVID-19 (dated by TCRdb to 2020 to 2021). With regard to the full study: Samples from collaborators originated in the United States, Italy and Spain and spanned both the acute and convalescent phases of COVID-19. Where available, HLA class I and class II types were obtained from metadata supplied by the sample provider rather than from assay-based typing. Subjects who had been exposed to COVID-19, were actively infected with it, or had recovered from it provided the deeply sampled blood TCRbeta repertoires that made up the dataset. Samples came from the ongoing ImmuneRACE study (first 160 participants) plus 1,254 subjects from 6 global collaborators. The repertoires were released in a freely available public database meant as a resource for research on the immune response to SARS-CoV-2. A de-identified subject ID, COVID-19 status, age in years and sex were almost always included in the sample metadata. The material from the prospective study consisted of cDNA or gDNA derived from T cells, B-cell-depleted T cells, or PBMCs. What the authors observed across the whole study: The amount of clinical and demographic metadata varied by source and participant and was provided uncurated.

The germline V gene supplies CDR1 SQVTM and CDR2 ANQGSEA. The cysteine opens and the phenylalanine closes a CDR3 of 11 amino acids. Of all the DNA, just the CDR3 is kept, 33 bases in frame from base 1. The V end loses 6 bases and the J end loses 1 base, and a stretch of 6 bases separates them. TCRbeta CDR3 regions were amplified from genomic DNA using the immunoSEQ Assay, a bias-controlled multiplex PCR. The authors' analysis ran thus. Nucleated cell counts per sample were estimated from amplification of reference gene primers within the assay. To quantify the absolute abundance of each unique TCRbeta CDR3 rearrangement, sequence reads were collapsed and filtered. Productive Simpson clonality was computed per sample as the square root of Simpson's diversity index over productive rearrangements. This is the immuneACCESS table as TCRdb keeps it, with only in-frame sequences that have V and J called. A part of the clones is gone; compared with another copy, unresolved V genes explain less than half, and the rest is unexplained. The V and J calls and clone size come from that table; D and trimming were worked out from the DNA. The table for this sample lists hundreds of thousands of clones; roughly nine tenths of them were counted only once. 3% of the sample is taken by the ten largest.

Collaborating institutions collected whole blood in K2EDTA tubes following their own protocols. For TCRbeta analysis, collaborators shipped samples in one of three forms: frozen whole blood, isolated PBMCs, or DNA extracted from either of those sample types. With respect to this clone: Its specific antigen is unknown. The record has no base qualities; no much larger clone is one base away.

The V and J segments used are TRBV29-1 and TRBJ1-2, with the D gene too uncertain to name. The sample comprised peripheral blood. This TCR derives from a man aged 18 to 35 with active or convalescent COVID-19. The sequence in DNA is TGCAGCGTGAGTCATAACTATGGCTACACCTTC. It encodes CSVSHNYGYTF.